The 6 T cell receptor beta chains listed next were all sequenced from one sample in a study of T cells in Graves' hyperthyroidism and ophthalmopathy. TCR beta CDR3 regions were amplified from RNA. Using the HTBI primer set, a first-round RT-PCR was run on the TCR CDR3. TCRdb recomputed calls from the multiplex PCR reads with MiXCR, one row per CDR3 protein. This repertoire shows roughly 400,000 distinct CDR3 sequences, roughly an eighth found once; its top ten account for under 30%. The source material was blood. All receptors come from a man aged 50 to 60 with Graves' ophthalmopathy.

This clonotype was detected many times. The chain links TRBV20-1 to TRBJ2-1; D is ambiguous. The V gene lost 1 base and the J gene lost 5 bases, with 12 bases spanning the gap. The CDR3 is 14 amino acids. The germline V gene has CDR1 DFQATT and CDR2 SNEGSKA (reference sequence). This CDR3 is CSARGAAHNNEQFF. CDR3 sequence (DNA): TGCAGTGCTAGAGGAGCTGCTCACAACAATGAGCAGTTCTTC.

This clonotype appeared many times. The chain carries TRBV6-1 and TRBJ2-7; no reliable D call. CDR1 is MNHNS, CDR2 SASEGT, per germline. This CDR3 is built from 14 residues. Trimming took 2 bases from V and 1 from J, leaving 9 bases between them. CDR3 sequence (DNA): TGTGCCAGCAGTGAACAGGCCGGTTCCTACGAGCAGTACTTC. Amino acid sequence: CASSEQAGSYEQYF.

This chain joins TRBV5-1 and TRBJ2-7, with D perhaps TRBD2 (5 bases). The CDR3 runs to 15 residues. V shed 1 base and J shed 0 bases, with 11 bases lying between them. Germline values: CDR1 SGHRS, CDR2 YFSETQ. The DNA of the CDR3 is TGCGCCAGCAGCTTGATGGGAGAAAGCTCCTACGAGCAGTACTTC. Translation: CASSLMGESSYEQYF.

The rearrangement joins TRBV5-1 to TRBJ2-2; D is ambiguous. CDR1 is SGHRS, CDR2 YFSETQ, per germline. Trimming shortened V by 9 bases and J by 2 bases, and 14 bases separated the two germline ends. The CDR3 sequence is 14 residues long. The chain's CDR3 is CATRLQSNTGELFF. The DNA for the CDR3 is TGCGCCACTCGTTTACAGAGCAACACCGGGGAGCTGTTTTTT.

This clonotype was seen ten or more times. This chain joins TRBV20-1 and TRBJ1-2; D unclear. The germline CDR1 and CDR2 sequences are DFQATT and SNEGSKA (reference sequence). The CDR3 has 10 amino acids. V lost 6 bases and J 5 bases, leaving 7 bases between the germline ends. CDR3 sequence (DNA): TGCAGTGCCACTGGATATGGCTACACCTTC. This translates into CSATGYGYTF.

Details on this clonotype: A read error may explain this, as a much larger clone is one base away. V and J are TRBV5-6 and TRBJ1-1; D call uncertain. Looked up from germline, CDR1 is SGHDT and CDR2 is YYEEEE. The CDR3 is 12 amino acids. The CDR3 nucleotides are TGTGCCAGCAGCTTGAGAGACACTGAAGCTTCCTTT. Translated: CASSLRDTEASF.